This note documents a single TCR beta chain sequence. Its target is not known. Other DNA sequences within the sample encode an identical CDR3. This record belongs to a study of cytomegalovirus exposure and HLA in healthy donors. Study-level results: According to a later analysis, TCR clusters from the first cohort tended to co-occur in the 120 or so validation repertoires. In vitro work confirmed that three CMV-associated chains recognize CMV antigens.

Data came from immunoSEQ multiplex PCR; TCRdb stores just in-frame clones and leaves some out. The data show 250,000 to 350,000 clones, with 75% to 90% seen just once and under 0.85% held by the top ten. The V gene lost 3 bases and the J gene lost 3 bases, with 5 bases spanning the gap. Germline lookup yields CDR1 KGHSH and CDR2 LQKENI. The CDR3 runs to 13 residues. V gene TRBV18 combines with J gene TRBJ2-2; D gene unclear. The TCR comes from a woman between 18 and 30 years old in good health and CMV-seronegative. Sequencing was carried out using PBMCs. CDR3 loop: CASSPLDTGELFF. Here the CDR3 DNA reads TGTGCCAGCTCACCCTTAGACACCGGGGAGCTGTTTTTT.